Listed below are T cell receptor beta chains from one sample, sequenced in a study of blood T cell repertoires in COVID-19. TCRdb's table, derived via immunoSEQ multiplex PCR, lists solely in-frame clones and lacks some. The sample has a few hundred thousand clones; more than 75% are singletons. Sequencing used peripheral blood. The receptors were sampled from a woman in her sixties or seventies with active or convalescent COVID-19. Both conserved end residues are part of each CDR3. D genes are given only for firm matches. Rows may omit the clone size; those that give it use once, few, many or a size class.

CASRDTRTEAFF | TGTGCCAGCAGGGATACCCGGACAGAAGCTTTCTTT | . | TRBV3-1/TRBV3-2 | . | TRBJ1-1
CASSPARGGPVDTQYF | TGTGCCAGCTCACCAGCGCGGGGGGGCCCTGTAGATACGCAGTATTTT | . | TRBV18 | TRBD2 | TRBJ2-3
CASSFRASGGVDTQYF | TGTGCCAGCAGCTTTAGAGCTAGCGGGGGCGTCGATACGCAGTATTTT | . | TRBV11-3 | TRBD2 | TRBJ2-3
CASTGGFMNTEAFF | TGTGCCAGCACAGGGGGCTTTATGAACACTGAAGCTTTCTTT | few | TRBV6-5 | TRBD1 | TRBJ1-1
CASSESRTGAAFF | TGTGCCAGCAGTGAAAGTCGGACAGGGGCGGCTTTCTTT | . | TRBV25-1 | TRBD1 | TRBJ1-1
CASSEWRTGGRGKLFF | TGTGCCAGCAGTGAATGGAGGACAGGGGGCCGGGGAAAACTGTTTTTT | . | TRBV25-1 | TRBD1 | TRBJ1-4
CASSLAPGGTEAFF | TGCGCCAGCAGCTTGGCCCCAGGGGGCACTGAAGCTTTCTTT | once | TRBV5-1 | TRBD1 | TRBJ1-1
CASSQGTAGGYTF | TGTGCCAGCAGCCAAGGGACAGCCGGGGGCTACACCTTC | . | TRBV3-1/TRBV3-2 | . | TRBJ1-2
CASSPPGQGVSTEAFF | TGTGCCAGCAGCCCTCCGGGACAGGGGGTGAGCACTGAAGCTTTCTTT | few | TRBV7-8 | TRBD1 | TRBJ1-1
CASSQGRSGYEQYF | TGTGCCAGCAGCCAAGGGCGAAGCGGCTACGAGCAGTACTTC | . | TRBV3-1/TRBV3-2 | . | TRBJ2-7
CASSLSDNEQFF | TGTGCCAGCAGCCTATCGGACAATGAGCAGTTCTTC | once | TRBV11-3 | . | TRBJ2-1
CASSFAFKTEAFF | TGCGCCAGCAGCTTCGCGTTTAAGACTGAAGCTTTCTTT | few | TRBV5-1 | . | TRBJ1-1
CAIVRSPGSYEQYF | TGTGCCATCGTTCGCTCCCCAGGGTCCTACGAGCAGTACTTC | . | TRBV10-3 | . | TRBJ2-7
CASSESTRQGRETQYF | TGCGCCAGCAGTGAGTCGACTAGACAGGGAAGAGAGACCCAGTACTTC | . | TRBV10-1 | . | TRBJ2-5
CASHTGYWRGSEKLFF | TGTGCCAGTCACACAGGTTACTGGCGGGGAAGTGAAAAACTGTTTTTT | . | TRBV19 | . | TRBJ1-4
CSVGGGAGNTIYF | TGCAGCGTTGGAGGGGGGGCTGGAAACACCATATATTTT | . | TRBV29-1 | . | TRBJ1-3
CASSLPSLEETQYF | TGTGCCAGCAGCTTGCCTAGCTTGGAAGAGACCCAGTACTTC | . | TRBV5-8 | . | TRBJ2-5
CASSHGGQVQETQYF | TGTGCCAGCAGCCATGGGGGACAGGTCCAAGAGACCCAGTACTTC | . | TRBV4-2 | TRBD1 | TRBJ2-5
CASRAGGAGNSPLHF | TGTGCCAGCAGGGCAGGGGGCGCTGGTAATTCACCCCTCCACTTT | few | TRBV2 | TRBD1 | TRBJ1-6
CASSQVWTGGYEQYF | TGCGCCAGCAGCCAAGTTTGGACAGGGGGCTACGAGCAGTACTTC | . | TRBV4-1 | TRBD1 | TRBJ2-7
CATSRRGISGNTIYF | TGTGCCACCAGCCGTAGGGGGATCTCTGGAAACACCATATATTTT | once | TRBV15 | . | TRBJ1-3
CGSSGGGLETQYF | TGTGGTTCTAGCGGGGGGGGCTTAGAGACCCAGTACTTC | . | TRBV12-3/TRBV12-4 | TRBD2 | TRBJ2-5
CASTRGILNSNQPQHF | TGTGCCAGCACTAGGGGGATACTCAATAGCAATCAGCCCCAGCATTTT | . | TRBV2 | . | TRBJ1-5
CASSESLAVYTDTQYF | TGCGCCAGCAGTGAGTCGCTAGCGGTGTACACAGATACGCAGTATTTT | . | TRBV10-1 | TRBD2 | TRBJ2-3
CSARRSYEQYF | TGCAGTGCTAGGCGTTCCTACGAGCAGTACTTC | once | TRBV20-1 | . | TRBJ2-7
CASSLQSGNYGYTF | TGTGCCAGCAGCTTACAGTCCGGGAACTATGGCTACACCTTC | . | TRBV7-2 | . | TRBJ1-2
CASSRDRGPADTQYF | TGTGCCAGCAGCCGCGACAGGGGACCGGCAGATACGCAGTATTTT | . | TRBV11-2 | TRBD1 | TRBJ2-3
CASSLDRGTGNTIYF | TGTGCCAGCAGCCTTGACAGGGGAACTGGAAACACCATATATTTT | . | TRBV5-6 | TRBD1 | TRBJ1-3
CASSEDPRMGYTF | TGCGCCAGCAGTGAGGACCCGCGGATGGGCTACACCTTC | . | TRBV10-2 | . | TRBJ1-2
CASSFVTGGARGPTEAFF | TGTGCCAGCAGCTTCGTTACAGGGGGCGCTCGGGGGCCCACTGAAGCTTTCTTT | . | TRBV7-9 | TRBD1 | TRBJ1-1
CASSLAGQGQETQYF | TGTGCCAGCAGCTTGGCCGGACAGGGACAAGAGACCCAGTACTTC | . | TRBV5-6 | TRBD1 | TRBJ2-5
CASTALSAEAFF | TGTGCCAGCACCGCCCTTAGCGCTGAAGCTTTCTTT | . | TRBV3-1/TRBV3-2 | . | TRBJ1-1
CASGPGTSGGAGELFF | TGTGCTAGTGGTCCTGGGACTAGCGGGGGGGCCGGGGAGCTGTTTTTT | . | TRBV12-5 | TRBD2 | TRBJ2-2
CSVVGLINEQFF | TGCAGCGTTGTTGGACTAATTAATGAGCAGTTCTTC | . | TRBV29-1 | . | TRBJ2-1
CASSSGRGRTGELFF | TGTGCCAGCAGTTCGGGCAGGGGGCGCACCGGGGAGCTGTTTTTT | . | TRBV6-5 | TRBD1 | TRBJ2-2
CASSPFRDRAPKNIQYF | TGTGCCAGCAGCCCATTCAGGGACAGGGCGCCCAAAAACATTCAGTACTTC | . | TRBV3-1/TRBV3-2 | TRBD1 | TRBJ2-4
CASSPGWAGELFF | TGTGCCAGCAGCCCGGGGTGGGCCGGGGAGCTGTTTTTT | . | TRBV11-3 | . | TRBJ2-2
CASSRFSGELFF | TGTGCCAGTAGCCGTTTTTCCGGGGAGCTGTTTTTT | . | TRBV19 | . | TRBJ2-2
CASSIQGFDGYTF | TGTGCCAGCTCGATTCAGGGGTTCGATGGCTACACCTTC | . | TRBV7-2 | . | TRBJ1-2
CASSSWTSGGQETQYF | TGTGCCAGCAGCTCCTGGACTAGCGGGGGACAAGAGACCCAGTACTTC | once | TRBV7-9 | TRBD2 | TRBJ2-5
CSALPGGGYTF | TGCAGTGCCCTTCCGGGAGGTGGCTACACCTTC | once | TRBV20-1 | . | TRBJ1-2
CASSRTGADTQYF | TGTGCCAGCAGTCGGACAGGGGCAGATACGCAGTATTTT | . | TRBV6-6 | TRBD1 | TRBJ2-3
CASTSGGVGGNTIYF | TGTGCCAGCACCTCGGGAGGGGTTGGTGGAAACACCATATATTTT | . | TRBV6-5 | . | TRBJ1-3
CASSDMGRRNTIYF | TGTGCCAGCAGTGACATGGGGCGCAGAAACACCATATATTTT | . | TRBV6-1 | . | TRBJ1-3